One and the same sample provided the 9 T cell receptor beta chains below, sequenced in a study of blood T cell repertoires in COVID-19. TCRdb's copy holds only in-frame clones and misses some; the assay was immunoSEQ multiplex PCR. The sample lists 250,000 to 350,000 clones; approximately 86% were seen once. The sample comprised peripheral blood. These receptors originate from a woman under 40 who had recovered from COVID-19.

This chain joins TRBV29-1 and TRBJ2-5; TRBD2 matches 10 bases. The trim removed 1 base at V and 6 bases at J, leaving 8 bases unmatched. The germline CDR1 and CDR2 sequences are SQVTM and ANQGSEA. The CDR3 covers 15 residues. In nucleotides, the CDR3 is TGCAGCGTTGAAGGGGTAACTAGCGGGGACCAGACCCAGTACTTC. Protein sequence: CSVEGVTSGDQTQYF. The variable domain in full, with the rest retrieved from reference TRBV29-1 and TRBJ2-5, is SAVISQKPSRDICQRGTSLTIQCQVDSQVTMMFWYRQQPGQSLTLIATANQGSEATYESGFVIDKFPISRPNLTFSTLTVSNMSPEDSSIYLCSVEGVTSGDQTQYFGPGTRLLVL.

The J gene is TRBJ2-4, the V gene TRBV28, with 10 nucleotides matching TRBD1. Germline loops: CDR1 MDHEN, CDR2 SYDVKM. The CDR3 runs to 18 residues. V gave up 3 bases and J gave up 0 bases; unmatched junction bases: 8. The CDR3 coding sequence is TGTGCCAGCAGTTTCGGGACAGGGGCCCTGGGAGCCAAAAACATTCAGTACTTC. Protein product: CASSFGTGALGAKNIQYF.

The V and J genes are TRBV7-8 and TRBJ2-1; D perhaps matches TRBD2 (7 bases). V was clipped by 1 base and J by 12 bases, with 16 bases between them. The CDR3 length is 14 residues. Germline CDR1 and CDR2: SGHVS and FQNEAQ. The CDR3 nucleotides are TGTGCCAGCAGCTTAGGTCGGGGGGCTAGAGTGCAGTTCTTC. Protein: CASSLGRGARVQFF.

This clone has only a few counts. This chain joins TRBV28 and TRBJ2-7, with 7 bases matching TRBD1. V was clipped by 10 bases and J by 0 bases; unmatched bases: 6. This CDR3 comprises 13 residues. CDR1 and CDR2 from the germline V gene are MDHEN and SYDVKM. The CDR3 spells CATQTGFSYEQYF. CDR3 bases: TGTGCCACACAGACAGGGTTCTCCTACGAGCAGTACTTC.

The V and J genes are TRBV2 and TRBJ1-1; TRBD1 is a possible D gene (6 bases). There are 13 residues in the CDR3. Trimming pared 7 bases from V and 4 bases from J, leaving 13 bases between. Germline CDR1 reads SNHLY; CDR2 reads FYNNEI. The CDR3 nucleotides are TGTGCCAGCACCCAGGGGAGGGGCACTGAAGCTTTCTTT. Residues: CASTQGRGTEAFF.

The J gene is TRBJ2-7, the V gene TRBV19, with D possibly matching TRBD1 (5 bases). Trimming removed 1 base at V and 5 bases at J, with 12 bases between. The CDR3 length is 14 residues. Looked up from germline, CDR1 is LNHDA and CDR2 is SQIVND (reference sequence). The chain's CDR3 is CASSIGKGPNEQYF. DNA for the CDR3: TGTGCCAGTAGTATAGGTAAGGGGCCCAACGAGCAGTACTTC. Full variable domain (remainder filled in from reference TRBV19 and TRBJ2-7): DGGITQSPKYLFRKEGQNVTLSCEQNLNHDAMYWYRQDPGQGLRLIYYSQIVNDFQKGDIAEGYSVSREKKESFPLTVTSAQKNPTAFYLCASSIGKGPNEQYFGPGTRLTVT.

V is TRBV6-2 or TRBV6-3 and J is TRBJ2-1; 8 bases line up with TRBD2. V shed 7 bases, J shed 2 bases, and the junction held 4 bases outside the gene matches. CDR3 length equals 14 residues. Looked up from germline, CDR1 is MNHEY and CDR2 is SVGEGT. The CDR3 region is CASIPAGAYNEQFF. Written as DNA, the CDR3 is TGTGCCAGCATCCCAGCGGGAGCCTACAATGAGCAGTTCTTC.

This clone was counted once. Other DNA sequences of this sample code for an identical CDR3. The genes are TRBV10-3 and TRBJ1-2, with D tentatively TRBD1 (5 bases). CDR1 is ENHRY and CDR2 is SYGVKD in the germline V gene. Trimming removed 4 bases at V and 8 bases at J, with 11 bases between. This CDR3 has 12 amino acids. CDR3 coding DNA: TGTGCCATCAGTGGGGGGAGCGGGGGCTACACCTTC. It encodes CAISGGSGGYTF.

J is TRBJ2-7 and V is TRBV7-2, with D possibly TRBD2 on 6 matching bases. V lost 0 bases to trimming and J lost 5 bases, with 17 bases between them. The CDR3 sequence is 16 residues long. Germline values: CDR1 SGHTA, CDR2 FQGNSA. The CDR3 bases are TGTGCCAGCAGCTTAGCCCCCGGGGGAATTCGCGACGAGCAGTACTTC. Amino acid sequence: CASSLAPGGIRDEQYF.